This T cell receptor (beta chain) was captured by sequencing in a study of shared T cell receptors in the human thymus. Here immunoSEQ multiplex PCR was the method, and the copy in TCRdb shows in-frame clones only, minus some. The sample has 600,000 or so clones; around 87% are singletons. These sequences were also reported in another study, on human thymus T cells. That study reports: Thymic material originated from resections removed in the course of corrective heart surgery. It looked as if thymic and blood repertoires used V and J genes in a biased way. A high degree of thymic repertoire overlap among unrelated individuals was reported in related research.

The TCR originated in a boy less than two years old with a congenital heart defect. Sequencing was carried out using thymocytes.

CDR3 sequence reads: CASSARDSSGANVLTF. The CDR3 nucleotides are TGTGCCAGTAGTGCCCGGGACAGCTCTGGGGCCAACGTCCTGACTTTC. The V call is TRBV19, the J call TRBJ2-6; 7 bases are a match to TRBD1. Looked up from germline, CDR1 is LNHDA and CDR2 is SQIVND (reference sequence). Trimming at V came to 5 bases and at J to 0 bases, leaving 4 bases not matched to a gene. CDR3 size: 16 residues.